The 24 T cell receptor beta chains below come from one sample, sequenced in a study of OX40 agonist ivuxolimab in advanced cancers. Using immunoSEQ multiplex PCR, the repertoire was profiled, and TCRdb retains in-frame clones only, with some absent. The table shows 100,000 to 150,000 clones, with 92% occurring only once. The source material was CD4+ or CD8+ T cells sorted from blood, sampled in a trial of the OX40 agonist ivuxolimab. The source of these receptors is an adult with an advanced solid tumor such as melanoma, head and neck, liver or kidney cancer.

In the case of this clone: The junction does not match germline at one end; this may be a read error. CDR3 sequence (DNA): TGTGCCAACAGTGCTGGGATCGGTGAAGCTTTCTTT. Its translation is CANSAGIGEAFF. The chain joins TRBV2 to TRBJ1-1; no clear D gene. Germline values: CDR1 SNHLY, CDR2 FYNNEI. The CDR3 spans 12 residues.

This clone was counted once. The CDR3 loop is CSAGQGGATNEKLFF. In DNA form, the CDR3 reads TGCAGCGCCGGGCAGGGGGGCGCAACTAATGAAAAACTGTTTTTT. The rearrangement links TRBV29-1 to TRBJ1-4; 7 bases match TRBD1. Trimming at V came to 7 bases and at J to 0 bases, leaving 8 bases not matched to a gene. Germline V CDR1 and CDR2: SQVTM, ANQGSEA. The CDR3 is 15 residues long.

The rearrangement links TRBV5-6 to TRBJ2-7, with 12 bases fitting TRBD2. This CDR3 has 18 amino acids. V lost 1 base and J lost 5; bases outside the gene matches: 13. CDR1 and CDR2 from the germline V gene are SGHDT and YYEEEE. The CDR3 bases are TGTGCCAGCAGCTTGTTCCGTTCGCGACTAGCGGGAGTCAACGAGCAGTACTTC. This translates into CASSLFRSRLAGVNEQYF. Full variable domain (missing parts from reference TRBV5-6 and TRBJ2-7): DAGVTQSPTHLIKTRGQQVTLRCSPKSGHDTVSWYQQALGQGPQFIFQYYEEEERQRGNFPDRFSGHQFPNYSSELNVNALLLGDSALYLCASSLFRSRLAGVNEQYFGPGTRLTVT.

The rearrangement uses TRBV9 and TRBJ2-2; the D call may be TRBD1 or TRBD2 (5 bases each). Germline V gene lookup returns CDR1 SGDLS and CDR2 YYNGEE. With 7 bases removed from V and 4 bases from J, the gap between germline ends came to 11 bases. This CDR3 spans 13 amino acids. The CDR3 nucleotides are TGTGCCAGCTGCATAGGGACCACCGGGGAGCTGTTTTTT. Amino acid sequence: CASCIGTTGELFF.

The chain has TRBV28 and TRBJ2-1; 13 nucleotides line up with TRBD2. V trimming: 6 bases; J trimming: 6 bases; junction bases outside the gene matches: 8. The CDR3 consists of 16 residues. Per the germline V gene, CDR1 is MDHEN and CDR2 is SYDVKM. The CDR3 region has the DNA TGTGCCAGCAGCCGGGGGACTAGCGGGAACATCAATGAGCAGTTCTTC. Residues: CASSRGTSGNINEQFF. The full variable domain, with the rest looked up from reference TRBV28 and TRBJ2-1, is DVKVTQSSRYLVKRTGEKVFLECVQDMDHENMFWYRQDPGLGLRLIYFSYDVKMKEKGDIPEGYSVSREKKERFSLILESASTNQTSMYLCASSRGTSGNINEQFFGPGTRLTVL.

The rearrangement joins TRBV10-2 to TRBJ2-1; D is unresolved. Germline CDR1 and CDR2: WSHSY and SAAADI. This CDR3 contains 11 residues. V was cut by 7 bases and J by 3 bases, with 4 bases left in between. The CDR3 here is CASTIYNEQFF. The CDR3 DNA sequence: TGCGCCAGCACTATCTACAATGAGCAGTTCTTC.

The rearrangement joins TRBV5-6 to TRBJ1-5; D remains ambiguous. V lost 1 base and J 2 bases, leaving 10 bases between the germline ends. The germline V gene encodes CDR1 SGHDT and CDR2 YYEEEE. CDR3 length equals 15 residues. Here the CDR3 reads CASSLRDRGNQPQHF. In DNA, the CDR3 is TGTGCCAGCAGCTTGCGGGATCGGGGCAATCAGCCCCAGCATTTT.

The V gene is TRBV19, the J gene TRBJ2-6, with a possible D match to TRBD1 (6 bases). This CDR3 spans 15 amino acids. The germline gives CDR1 LNHDA, CDR2 SQIVND (reference sequence). V gave up 9 bases and J gave up 4 bases, with 16 bases separating them. The DNA of the CDR3 is TGTGCCAGCCAGCCACAGGGTACAGGGGCCAACGTCCTGACTTTC. It specifies CASQPQGTGANVLTF.

This clone was recorded once. CDR3 bases: TGTGCCACCAGCCGGGACAGGGCCTGGGCCATGAACACTGAAGCTTTCTTT. It translates to CATSRDRAWAMNTEAFF. This chain links TRBV15 with TRBJ1-1; 9 bases fit TRBD1. V trimming: 5 bases; J trimming: 0 bases; junction bases outside the gene matches: 10. The CDR3 runs to 17 residues. From germline, CDR1 is LNHNV and CDR2 YYDKDF (reference sequence).

The V gene is TRBV27, the J gene TRBJ2-1; 13 bases map to TRBD2. Germline V gene lookup returns CDR1 MNHEY and CDR2 SMNVEV (reference sequence). The CDR3 extends over 16 amino acids. Trimming took 5 bases from V and 6 from J; bases not matched to a gene: 7. The CDR3 sequence is CASSPMGLAGRNEQFF. The CDR3 DNA sequence: TGTGCCAGCAGTCCGATGGGACTAGCGGGACGCAATGAGCAGTTCTTC.

The chain uses TRBV28 and TRBJ2-2; D unresolved. Germline assignment: CDR1 MDHEN and CDR2 SYDVKM. V lost 5 bases and J lost 2, with 12 bases in between. The CDR3 totals 15 residues. Here the CDR3 reads CASSLSLSNTGELFF. CDR3 sequence (DNA): TGTGCCAGCAGTCTCTCTCTAAGCAACACCGGGGAGCTGTTTTTT.

This rearrangement joins TRBV19 to TRBJ2-3, with 7 nucleotides matching TRBD2. CDR1 is LNHDA and CDR2 is SQIVND in the germline V gene (reference sequence). Trimming at V came to 4 bases and at J to 0 bases, leaving 4 bases not matched to a gene. CDR3 size: 15 residues. CDR3 loop: CASSTAGPSTDTQYF. Written as DNA, the CDR3 is TGTGCCAGTAGTACAGCGGGGCCTAGCACAGATACGCAGTATTTT.

This clone was seen only once. CDR3 loop: CSAPDGGSSYNEQFF. In nucleotides, the CDR3 is TGCAGCGCCCCGGACGGAGGTTCATCCTACAATGAGCAGTTCTTC. The V call is TRBV29-1, the J call TRBJ2-1; tentative D call: TRBD2 (5 bases). Trimming removed 7 bases from V and 1 base from J, with 17 bases in between. CDR3 length: 15 residues. The V gene's germline CDR1 is SQVTM and CDR2 ANQGSEA.

The J gene is TRBJ2-5, the V gene TRBV7-6; D possibly corresponds to TRBD1 (5 bases). The tail of the sequence fits TRBJ2-7 better, so the J call may be wrong. Per germline, CDR1 SGHVS and CDR2 FNYEAQ. There are 12 residues in the CDR3. For the CDR3, the DNA is TGTGCCAGCAGCTTAACAGGAGCCGAGCAGTACTTC. Encoded protein: CASSLTGAEQYF.

The V and J genes are TRBV7-2 and TRBJ1-2; no clear D gene. This CDR3 has 13 amino acids. Trimming took off 1 base at V and 3 bases at J, with 6 bases between the two ends. CDR1 is SGHTA and CDR2 is FQGNSA in the germline V gene. The CDR3 DNA is TGTGCCAGCAGCTTAGGCCTAGACTATGGCTACACCTTC. As protein: CASSLGLDYGYTF.

This chain connects TRBV6-5 to TRBJ2-7; D may be TRBD2 (5 bases). The CDR3 covers 15 residues. The V end lost 2 bases, the J end lost 3 bases, and 14 bases lay between the germline ends. CDR1 MNHEY and CDR2 SVGAGI come from the germline V gene. CDR3 sequence (DNA): TGTGCCAGCAGTTACAGTGCTAGCTCCGTCTACGAGCAGTACTTC. Protein: CASSYSASSVYEQYF.

V gene TRBV11-3 combines with J gene TRBJ2-1; no reliable D call. V lost 1 base to trimming and J lost 4 bases, with 17 bases between them. This CDR3 spans 17 amino acids. Per germline, CDR1 SGHNT and CDR2 YENEEA. The CDR3, as DNA: TGTGCCAGCAGCTTAGTCCGGAACAGTAAGCTTTACAATGAGCAGTTCTTC. Amino acids: CASSLVRNSKLYNEQFF.

This clone was recorded only once. The chain is built from TRBV4-2 and TRBJ1-5; D not resolved. Trimming removed 0 bases at V and 2 bases at J, with 11 bases between. CDR1 and CDR2 from the germline V gene are LGHNA and YNFKEQ. The CDR3 sequence is 16 residues long. CDR3 coding DNA: TGTGCCAGCAGCCAAGAAGGCGGTAATCGCAATCAGCCCCAGCATTTT. Amino acids: CASSQEGGNRNQPQHF.

This clone was detected only once. The J gene is TRBJ1-1, the V gene TRBV7-9, with 7 positions matching TRBD1. Per germline, CDR1 SEHNR and CDR2 FQNEAQ (reference sequence). CDR3 length equals 13 residues. Trimming at V came to 5 bases and at J to 3 bases, leaving 3 bases not matched to a gene. DNA of the CDR3: TGTGCCAGCAGCAATACAGGGGACACTGAAGCTTTCTTT. As protein: CASSNTGDTEAFF.

This rearrangement joins TRBV7-8 to TRBJ1-5; the D is unclear. Germline V lookup: CDR1 SGHVS, CDR2 FQNEAQ. Trimming cost V 0 bases and J 7 bases, with 13 bases left between them. The CDR3 runs to 15 residues. CDR3 region: CASSLAGSVGQPQHF. The DNA of the CDR3 is TGTGCCAGCAGCTTAGCCGGTTCTGTGGGACAGCCCCAGCATTTT.

This clone was counted once. The chain has TRBV6-1 and TRBJ2-7; 10 bases agree with TRBD1. Germline V gene data show CDR1 as MNHNS and CDR2 as SASEGT. This CDR3 has 16 amino acids. With V trimmed by 2 bases and J by 1 base, 5 bases remained unmatched. The CDR3 sequence is CASSESWDRGSYEQYF. In DNA, the CDR3 is TGTGCCAGCAGTGAATCGTGGGACAGGGGATCCTACGAGCAGTACTTC.

The rearrangement uses TRBV5-1 and TRBJ2-4; 8 bases map to TRBD1. With 2 bases clipped from V and 6 bases from J, the junction kept 10 bases outside the gene matches. Germline V CDR1 and CDR2: SGHRS, YFSETQ. The length of the CDR3 is 16 residues. CDR3 protein: CASSLQGVEPLNIQYF. In DNA form, the CDR3 reads TGCGCCAGCAGCTTACAGGGGGTAGAACCCCTAAACATTCAGTACTTC.

The J gene is TRBJ2-5, the V gene TRBV11-2; TRBD2 might be the D (5 bases). The DNA end is more similar to TRBJ2-7, so the J call may be wrong. Germline V gives CDR1 SGHAT, CDR2 FQNNGV. CDR3 length: 15 residues. As DNA, the CDR3 is TGTGCCAGCAGCTTAAGATTAGCCCCGGGGTTCGAGCAGTACTTC. It specifies CASSLRLAPGFEQYF.

This chain uses TRBV10-3 with TRBJ2-1, with 10 bases aligning to TRBD2. The V gene's germline CDR1 is ENHRY and CDR2 SYGVKD. With 6 bases clipped from V and 8 bases from J, the junction kept 7 bases outside the gene matches. CDR3 length equals 14 residues. CDR3 bases: TGTGCCATCAGGGCTAGCGGGAGTCACGATGAGCAGTTCTTC. The encoded protein is CAIRASGSHDEQFF.